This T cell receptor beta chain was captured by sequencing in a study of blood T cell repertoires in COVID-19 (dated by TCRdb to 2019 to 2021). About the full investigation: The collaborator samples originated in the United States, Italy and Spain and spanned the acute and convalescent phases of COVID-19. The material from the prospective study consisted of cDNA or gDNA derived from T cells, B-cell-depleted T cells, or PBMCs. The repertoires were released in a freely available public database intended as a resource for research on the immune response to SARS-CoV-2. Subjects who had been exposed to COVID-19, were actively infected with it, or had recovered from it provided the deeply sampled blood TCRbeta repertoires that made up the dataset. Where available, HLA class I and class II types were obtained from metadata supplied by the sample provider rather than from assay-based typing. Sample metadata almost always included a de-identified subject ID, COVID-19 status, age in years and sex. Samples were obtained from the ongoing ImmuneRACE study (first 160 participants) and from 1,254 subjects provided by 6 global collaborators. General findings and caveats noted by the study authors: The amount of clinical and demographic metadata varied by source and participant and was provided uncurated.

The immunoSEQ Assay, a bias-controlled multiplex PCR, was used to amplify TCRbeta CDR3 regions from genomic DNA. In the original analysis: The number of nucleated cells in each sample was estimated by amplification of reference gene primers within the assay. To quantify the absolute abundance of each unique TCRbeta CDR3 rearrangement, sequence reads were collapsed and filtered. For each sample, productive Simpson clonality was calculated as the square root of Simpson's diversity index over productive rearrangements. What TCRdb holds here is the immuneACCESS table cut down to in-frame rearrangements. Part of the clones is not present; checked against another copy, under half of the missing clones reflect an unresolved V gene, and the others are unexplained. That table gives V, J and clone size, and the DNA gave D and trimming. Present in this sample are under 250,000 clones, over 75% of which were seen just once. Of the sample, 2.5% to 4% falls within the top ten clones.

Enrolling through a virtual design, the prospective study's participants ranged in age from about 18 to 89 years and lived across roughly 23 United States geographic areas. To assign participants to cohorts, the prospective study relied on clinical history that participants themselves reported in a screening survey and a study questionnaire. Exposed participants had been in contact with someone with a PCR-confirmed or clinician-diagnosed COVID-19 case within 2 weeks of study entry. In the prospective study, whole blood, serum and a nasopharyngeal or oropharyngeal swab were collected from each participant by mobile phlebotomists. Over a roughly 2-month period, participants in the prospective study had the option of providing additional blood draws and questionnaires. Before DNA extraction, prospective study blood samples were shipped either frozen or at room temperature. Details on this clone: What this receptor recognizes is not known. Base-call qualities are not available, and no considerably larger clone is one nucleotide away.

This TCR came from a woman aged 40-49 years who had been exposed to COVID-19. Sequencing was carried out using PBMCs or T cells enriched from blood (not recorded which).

The CDR3 loop reads CASSTGQGAINEKLFF. The sequenced DNA is TGTGCCAGCAGCACGGGACAGGGGGCAATTAATGAAAAACTGTTTTTT. Rearrangement joined TRBV7-9 to TRBJ1-4, and 12 bases in between align with TRBD1. From cysteine to phenylalanine, the CDR3 is 16 amino acids long. Only the CDR3 DNA stays, 48 bases, in frame from base 1. Trimmed from V: 5 bases; trimmed from J: 4 bases; junction bases lacking a gene match: 5. CDR1 and CDR2, per the germline V gene (reference sequence), are SEHNR and FQNEAQ. Reference TRBV7-9 and TRBJ1-4 genes cover what lies past the CDR3, so the full variable domain is DTGVSQNPRHKITKRGQNVTFRCDPISEHNRLYWYRQTLGQGPEFLTYFQNEAQLEKSRLLSDRFSAERPKGSFSTLEIQRTEQGDSAMYLCASSTGQGAINEKLFFGSGTQLSVL.